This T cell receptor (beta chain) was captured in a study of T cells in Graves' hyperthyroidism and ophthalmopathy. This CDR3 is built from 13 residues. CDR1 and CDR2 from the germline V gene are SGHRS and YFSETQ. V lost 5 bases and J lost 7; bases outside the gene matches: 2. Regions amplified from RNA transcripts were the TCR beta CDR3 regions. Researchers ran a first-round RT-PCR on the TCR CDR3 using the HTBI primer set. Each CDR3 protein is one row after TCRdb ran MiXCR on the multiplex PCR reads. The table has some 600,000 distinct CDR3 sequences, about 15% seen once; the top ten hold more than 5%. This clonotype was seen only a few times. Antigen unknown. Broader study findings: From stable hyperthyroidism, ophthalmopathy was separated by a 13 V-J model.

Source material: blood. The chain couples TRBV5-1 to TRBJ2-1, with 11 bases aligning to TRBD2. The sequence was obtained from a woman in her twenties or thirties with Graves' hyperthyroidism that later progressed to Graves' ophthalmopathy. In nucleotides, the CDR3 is TGCGCCAGCAGACTAGCGGGAGTAAATGAGCAGTTCTTC. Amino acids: CASRLAGVNEQFF. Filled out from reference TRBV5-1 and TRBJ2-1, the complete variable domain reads KAGVTQTPRYLIKTRGQQVTLSCSPISGHRSVSWYQQTPGQGLQFLFEYFSETQRNKGNFPGRFSGRQFSNSRSEMNVSTLELGDSALYLCASRLAGVNEQFFGPGTRLTVL.